This record concerns one T cell receptor (beta chain) sequence. Its specificity is unknown. This entry comes from a study of T cell responses to AZD1222 COVID-19 vaccine. Study information: Analysis merged second doses at about 4 or about 12 weeks.

Method: immunoSEQ multiplex PCR; TCRdb's copy keeps in-frame clones and lacks some. Of some 110,000 clones listed, around 88% are singletons. Findings of the study overall: Per reports, nearly half of all spike-specific TCRs target regions that are unmutated in variants. Only a handful of AZD1222 recipients, more than 5 in all, had baseline seropositivity.

From germline, CDR1 is KGHSH and CDR2 LQKENI. Between the trimmed V and J ends, which lost 1 base and 1 base, there was a span of 10 bases. The CDR3 spans 16 residues. The specimen comprised peripheral blood, sampled on day 0 of AZD1222 vaccination. The source is an adult in good health. The rearrangement joins TRBV18 to TRBJ2-2, with D uncertain. The CDR3 sequence: CASSPQEARNTGELFF. CDR3 coding DNA: TGTGCCAGCTCACCACAAGAGGCTCGGAACACCGGGGAGCTGTTTTTT.